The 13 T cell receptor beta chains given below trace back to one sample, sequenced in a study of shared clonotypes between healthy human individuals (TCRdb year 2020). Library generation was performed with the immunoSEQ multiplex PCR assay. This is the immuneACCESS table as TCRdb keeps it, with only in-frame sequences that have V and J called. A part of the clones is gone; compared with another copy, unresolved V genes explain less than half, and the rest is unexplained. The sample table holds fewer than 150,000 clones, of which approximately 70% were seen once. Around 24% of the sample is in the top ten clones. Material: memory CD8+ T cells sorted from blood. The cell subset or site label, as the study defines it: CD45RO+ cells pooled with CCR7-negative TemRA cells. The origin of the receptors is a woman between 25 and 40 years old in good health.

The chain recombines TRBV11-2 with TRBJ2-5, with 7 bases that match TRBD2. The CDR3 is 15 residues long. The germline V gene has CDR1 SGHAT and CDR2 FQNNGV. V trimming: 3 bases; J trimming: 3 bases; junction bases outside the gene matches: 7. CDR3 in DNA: TGTGCCAGCAGCTTCTCCGGGACTACAAAAGAGACCCAGTACTTC. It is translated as CASSFSGTTKETQYF.

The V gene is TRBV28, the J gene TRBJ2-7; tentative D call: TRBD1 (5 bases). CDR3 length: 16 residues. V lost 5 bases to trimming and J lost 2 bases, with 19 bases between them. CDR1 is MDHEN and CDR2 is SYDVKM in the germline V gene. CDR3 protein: CASSQKTAYRPYEQYF. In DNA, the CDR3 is TGTGCCAGCAGTCAAAAGACAGCCTACCGACCCTACGAGCAGTACTTC.

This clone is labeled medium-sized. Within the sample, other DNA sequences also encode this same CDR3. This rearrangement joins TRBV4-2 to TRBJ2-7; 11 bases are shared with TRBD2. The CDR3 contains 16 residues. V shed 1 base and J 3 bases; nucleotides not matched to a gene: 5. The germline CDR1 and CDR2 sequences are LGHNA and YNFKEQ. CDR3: CASSQVIGTSGYEQYF. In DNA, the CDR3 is TGTGCCAGCAGCCAAGTAATAGGGACTAGCGGCTACGAGCAGTACTTC.

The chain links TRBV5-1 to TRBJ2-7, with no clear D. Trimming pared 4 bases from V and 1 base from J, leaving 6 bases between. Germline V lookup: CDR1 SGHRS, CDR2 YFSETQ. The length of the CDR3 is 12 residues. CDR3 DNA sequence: TGCGCCAGCAGCGAACGGTCCTACGAGCAGTACTTC. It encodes CASSERSYEQYF.

CDR3 nucleotides: TGTGCCTGGAGCGGGTCTTGGGACACTGAAGCTTTCTTT. Translating it yields CAWSGSWDTEAFF. This chain joins TRBV30 and TRBJ1-1; no reliable D call. The CDR3 runs to 13 residues. Germline V gives CDR1 GTSNPN, CDR2 SVGIG (reference sequence). V was shortened by 3 bases and J by 3 bases, with 11 bases between the two germline ends.

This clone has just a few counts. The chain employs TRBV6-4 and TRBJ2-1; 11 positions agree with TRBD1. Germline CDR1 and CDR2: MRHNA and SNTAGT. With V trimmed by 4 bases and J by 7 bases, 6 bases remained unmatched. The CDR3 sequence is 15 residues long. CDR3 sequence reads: CASSVAGTGGNEQFF. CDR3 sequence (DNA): TGTGCCAGCAGTGTCGCCGGGACAGGGGGAAATGAGCAGTTCTTC.

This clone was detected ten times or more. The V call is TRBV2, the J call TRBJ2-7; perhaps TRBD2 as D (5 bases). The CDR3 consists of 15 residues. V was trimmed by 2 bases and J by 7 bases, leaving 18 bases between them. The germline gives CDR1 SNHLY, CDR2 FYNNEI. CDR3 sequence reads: CASSESTTREWEQYF. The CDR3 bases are TGTGCCAGCAGTGAATCCACCACTAGAGAGTGGGAGCAGTACTTC.

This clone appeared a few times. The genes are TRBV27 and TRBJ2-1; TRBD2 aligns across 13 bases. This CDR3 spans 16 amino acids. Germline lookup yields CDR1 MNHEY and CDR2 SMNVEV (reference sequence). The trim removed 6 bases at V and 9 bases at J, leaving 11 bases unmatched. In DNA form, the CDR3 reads TGTGCCAGCAGCCCCGAGGGACTAGCGGGGCAGGGTGAGCAGTTCTTC. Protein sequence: CASSPEGLAGQGEQFF.

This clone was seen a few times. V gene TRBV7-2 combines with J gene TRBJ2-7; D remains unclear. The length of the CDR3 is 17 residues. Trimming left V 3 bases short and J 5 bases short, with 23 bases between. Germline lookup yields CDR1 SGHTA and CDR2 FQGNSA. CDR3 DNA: TGTGCCAGCAGCTTTGGATTCGATGGATTTCGGCGACACGAGCAGTACTTC. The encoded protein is CASSFGFDGFRRHEQYF. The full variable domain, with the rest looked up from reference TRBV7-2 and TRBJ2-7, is GAGVSQSPSNKVTEKGKDVELRCDPISGHTALYWYRQSLGQGLEFLIYFQGNSAPDKSGLPSDRFSAERTGGSVSTLTIQRTQQEDSAVYLCASSFGFDGFRRHEQYFGPGTRLTVT.

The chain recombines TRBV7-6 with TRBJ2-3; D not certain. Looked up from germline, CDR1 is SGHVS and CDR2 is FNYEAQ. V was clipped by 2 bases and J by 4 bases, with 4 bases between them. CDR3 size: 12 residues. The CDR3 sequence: CASSLFPDTQYF. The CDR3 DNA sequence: TGTGCCAGCAGCTTATTCCCAGATACGCAGTATTTT.

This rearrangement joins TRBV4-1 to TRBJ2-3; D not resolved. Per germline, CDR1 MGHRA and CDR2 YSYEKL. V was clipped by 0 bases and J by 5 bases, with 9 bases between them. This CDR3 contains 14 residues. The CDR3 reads CASSQDSTLDTQYF. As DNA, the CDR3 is TGCGCCAGCAGCCAAGATTCCACTCTAGATACGCAGTATTTT.

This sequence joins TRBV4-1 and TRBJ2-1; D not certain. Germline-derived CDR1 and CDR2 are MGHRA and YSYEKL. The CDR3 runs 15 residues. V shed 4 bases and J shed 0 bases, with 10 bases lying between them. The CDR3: CASSRGRSSYNEQFF. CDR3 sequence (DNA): TGCGCCAGCAGCCGCGGACGGAGCTCCTACAATGAGCAGTTCTTC.

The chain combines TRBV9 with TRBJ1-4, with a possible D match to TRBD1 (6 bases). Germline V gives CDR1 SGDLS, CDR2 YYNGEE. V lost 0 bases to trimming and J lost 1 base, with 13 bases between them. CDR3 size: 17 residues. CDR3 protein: CASSVVDSALTNEKLFF. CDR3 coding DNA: TGTGCCAGCAGCGTAGTGGACAGCGCGCTAACTAATGAAAAACTGTTTTTT.